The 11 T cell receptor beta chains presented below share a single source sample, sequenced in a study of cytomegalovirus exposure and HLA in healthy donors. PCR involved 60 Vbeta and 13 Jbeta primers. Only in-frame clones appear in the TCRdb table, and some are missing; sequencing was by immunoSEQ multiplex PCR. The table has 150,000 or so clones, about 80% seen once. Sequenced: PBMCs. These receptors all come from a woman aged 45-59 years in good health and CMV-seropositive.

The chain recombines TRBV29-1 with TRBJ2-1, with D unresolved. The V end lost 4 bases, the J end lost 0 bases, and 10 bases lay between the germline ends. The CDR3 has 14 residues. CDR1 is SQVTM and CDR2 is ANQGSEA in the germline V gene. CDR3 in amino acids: CSVVIQSSYNEQFF. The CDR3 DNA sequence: TGCAGCGTTGTAATACAAAGCTCCTACAATGAGCAGTTCTTC.

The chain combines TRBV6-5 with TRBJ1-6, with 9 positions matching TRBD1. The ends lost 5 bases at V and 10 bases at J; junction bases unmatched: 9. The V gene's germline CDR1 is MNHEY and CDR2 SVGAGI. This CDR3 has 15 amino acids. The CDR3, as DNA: TGTGCCAGCAGTCCCCAGGACAGGGGCCGATCACCCCTCCACTTT. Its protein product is CASSPQDRGRSPLHF.

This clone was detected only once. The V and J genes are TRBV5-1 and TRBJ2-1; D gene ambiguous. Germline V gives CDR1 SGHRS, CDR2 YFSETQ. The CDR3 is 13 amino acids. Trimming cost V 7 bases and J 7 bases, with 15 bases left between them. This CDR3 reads CASLEFFGNEQFF. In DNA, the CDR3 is TGCGCCAGCCTGGAGTTTTTTGGAAATGAGCAGTTCTTC.

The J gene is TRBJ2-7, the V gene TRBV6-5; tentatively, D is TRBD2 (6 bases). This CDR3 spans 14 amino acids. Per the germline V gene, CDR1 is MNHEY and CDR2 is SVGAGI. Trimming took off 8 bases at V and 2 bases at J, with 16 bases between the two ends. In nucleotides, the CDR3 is TGTGCCAGCTGGGCGGGGAACCGACCCTACGAGCAGTACTTC. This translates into CASWAGNRPYEQYF.

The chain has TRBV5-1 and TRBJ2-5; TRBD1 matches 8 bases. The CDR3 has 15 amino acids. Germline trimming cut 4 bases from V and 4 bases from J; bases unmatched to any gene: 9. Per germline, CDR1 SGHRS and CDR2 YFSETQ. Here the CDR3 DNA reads TGCGCCAGCAGCCCACGGACAGGGCGAGGAGAGACCCAGTACTTC. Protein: CASSPRTGRGETQYF. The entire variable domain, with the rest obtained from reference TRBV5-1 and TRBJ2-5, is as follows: KAGVTQTPRYLIKTRGQQVTLSCSPISGHRSVSWYQQTPGQGLQFLFEYFSETQRNKGNFPGRFSGRQFSNSRSEMNVSTLELGDSALYLCASSPRTGRGETQYFGPGTRLLVL.

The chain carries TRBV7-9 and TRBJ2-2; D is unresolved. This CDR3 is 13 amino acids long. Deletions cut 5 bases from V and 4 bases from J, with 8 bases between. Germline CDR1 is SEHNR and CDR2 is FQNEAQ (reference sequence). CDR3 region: CASSKTTTGELFF. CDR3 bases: TGTGCCAGCAGCAAAACTACCACCGGGGAGCTGTTTTTT.

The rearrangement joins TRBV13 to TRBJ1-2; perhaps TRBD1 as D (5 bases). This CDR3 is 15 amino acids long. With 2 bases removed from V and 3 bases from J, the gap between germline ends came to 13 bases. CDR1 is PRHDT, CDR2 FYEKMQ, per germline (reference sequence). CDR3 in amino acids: CASSLQGRVYYGYTF. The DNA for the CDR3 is TGTGCCAGCAGCTTACAGGGAAGGGTCTACTATGGCTACACCTTC. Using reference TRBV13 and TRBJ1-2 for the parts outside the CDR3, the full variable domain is AAGVIQSPRHLIKEKRETATLKCYPIPRHDTVYWYQQGPGQDPQFLISFYEKMQSDKGSIPDRFSAQQFSDYHSELNMSSLELGDSALYFCASSLQGRVYYGYTFGSGTRLTVV.

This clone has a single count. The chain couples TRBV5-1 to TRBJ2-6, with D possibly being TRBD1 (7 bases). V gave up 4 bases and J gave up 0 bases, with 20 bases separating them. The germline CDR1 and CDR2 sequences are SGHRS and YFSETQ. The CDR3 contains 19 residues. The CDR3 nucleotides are TGCGCCAGCAGCCGGGGGACAGCTAATTCGCCCTCTGGGGCCAACGTCCTGACTTTC. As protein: CASSRGTANSPSGANVLTF.

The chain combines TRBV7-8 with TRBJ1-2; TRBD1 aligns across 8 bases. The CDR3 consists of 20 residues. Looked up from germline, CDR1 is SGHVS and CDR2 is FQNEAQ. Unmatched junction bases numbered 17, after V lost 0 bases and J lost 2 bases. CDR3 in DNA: TGTGCCAGCAGCTTAGCCAGATTAAACAGATTGGGACAGGCGAACTATGGCTACACCTTC. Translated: CASSLARLNRLGQANYGYTF.

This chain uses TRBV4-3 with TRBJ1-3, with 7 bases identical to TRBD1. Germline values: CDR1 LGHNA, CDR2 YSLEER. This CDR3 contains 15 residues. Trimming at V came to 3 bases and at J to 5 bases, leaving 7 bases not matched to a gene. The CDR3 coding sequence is TGCGCCAGCAGCCAGATGGGGGGACAGCGAAACACCATATATTTT. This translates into CASSQMGGQRNTIYF.

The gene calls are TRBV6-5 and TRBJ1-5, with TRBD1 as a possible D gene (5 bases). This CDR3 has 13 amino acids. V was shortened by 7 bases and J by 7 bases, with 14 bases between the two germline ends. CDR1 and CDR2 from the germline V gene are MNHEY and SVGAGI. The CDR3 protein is CASTPGSEQPQHF. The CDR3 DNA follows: TGTGCCAGCACTCCAGGGTCAGAACAGCCCCAGCATTTT.